This T cell receptor beta chain appears in the sequencing data of a study of blood T cell repertoires in COVID-19. About the research overall: COVID-19 samples from acute and convalescent phases originated in the United States, Italy and Spain.

Profiled with immunoSEQ multiplex PCR; TCRdb holds only in-frame clones, not every one. The data show 83,000 or so clones, 75% to 85% seen once. The TCR sequence derives from an elderly woman with acute or convalescent COVID-19. The sample taken for sequencing was peripheral blood.

CDR3 nucleotide sequence: TGTGCCAGCAGCACCGGGACAGGGGGGGAGACCCAGTACTTC. Residues: CASSTGTGGETQYF. The rearrangement links TRBV9 to TRBJ2-5; the match to TRBD1 covers 11 bases. This CDR3 has 14 residues. Germline-derived CDR1 and CDR2 are SGDLS and YYNGEE. The V gene end was trimmed by 4 bases and the J gene end by 5 bases; junction bases not matched to a gene: 4.